This record covers a single T cell receptor beta chain. What this receptor recognizes is not known. This clone may be a read error of a much larger clone one base away. The data stem from a study of T cell repertoires in cytomegalovirus infection (dated 2019 in TCRdb). As for the study more broadly: Alongside well-studied HLA-B-restricted epitopes, the peptide stimulations were aimed at recently identified HLA-C-restricted CMV epitopes, whose presentation resists viral immunomodulation. Because public TCR beta signatures pointed to carriage of CMV infection together with the matching HLA type, the HLA type of each donor mattered for the analysis. General conclusions and limits of the study: Cumulative frequency of public TCR beta family members discriminated carriers of CMV infection plus the relevant HLA type in this cohort and an independent approximately 370-donor cohort. In the ex vivo response, HLA-C-restricted CMV-specific TCR beta clonotypes were dominant, and in two of eight donors the single most frequent clonotype came from this HLA-C-restricted group.

Sequenced on an Illumina HiSeq 1500. The raw public reads went through TCRdb reprocessing: fastp at Q25, MiXCR clone calling, in-frame beta chains kept. Rows with one shared CDR3 protein collapse into an entry with the most common genes and DNA. Present in this sample are about 890,000 distinct CDR3 sequences, roughly 30% of which were seen just once. The ten largest account for roughly an eighth of the sample. The treatment or condition label of this sample denotes: in vitro stimulation with specific CMV peptide epitopes to enrich CMV-specific T cells. The receptor was derived from a human donor in good health (CMV status not recorded). Some clones in this sample may be carry-over from other donors' samples. This specimen consisted of cultured CD8+ T cells from PBMCs, obtained from culture after CMV antigen stimulation.

At the DNA level, the sequence is TGTGCCAGCAGCTTACGAGGACAGAGCTCCTACAATAAGCAGTTCTTC. The resulting protein is CASSLRGQSSYNKQFF. Recombination connected TRBV7-6 to TRBJ2-1; TRBD1 could be the D gene, as 6 bases match. The CDR3 has 16 amino acids, counting the end cysteine and phenylalanine. Left in the record is the CDR3 DNA by itself, 48 bases read in frame from the first base. From the germline V gene, CDR1 is SGHVS and CDR2 is FNYEAQ.